This TCR beta chain was profiled in a study of a mutant IDH1 vaccine in newly diagnosed glioma. At the level of the study: Visit V12 was at week 35; visit V13 was at week 47. Study-level points and caveats: Vaccine-induced immune responses occurred in 93.3% of patients. It seemed that pseudoprogression was not linked to changes in the top peripheral T cell clonotypes.

TCRdb's copy holds only in-frame clones and misses some; the assay was immunoSEQ multiplex PCR. The sample records roughly 25,000 clones, around 80% being singletons. Noted time point: week 47, end of study. What each vaccine dose contained was 300 ug of mutant IDH1 20-mer peptide, accompanied by topical imiquimod. Donor diagnoses consisted of new WHO grade 3 or 4 IDH1-mutant, ATRX-lost astrocytomas. Between the trimmed V and J ends, which lost 5 bases and 2 bases, there was a span of 11 bases. The CDR3 runs 14 residues. Germline V lookup: CDR1 SGHTA, CDR2 FQGNSA. This clone was observed once. Antigen unknown.

The sample in question was PBMCs, obtained from a glioma patient whose treatment included an IDH1 peptide vaccine. The receptor comes from a middle-aged man with glioma. Some clones in this sample may be carry-over from other donors' samples. The V and J genes are TRBV7-2 and TRBJ2-3, with D tentatively TRBD1 (6 bases). CDR3 in amino acids: CASSQDSLTDTQYF. As DNA, the CDR3 is TGTGCCAGCAGCCAGGACAGCCTCACAGATACGCAGTATTTT.